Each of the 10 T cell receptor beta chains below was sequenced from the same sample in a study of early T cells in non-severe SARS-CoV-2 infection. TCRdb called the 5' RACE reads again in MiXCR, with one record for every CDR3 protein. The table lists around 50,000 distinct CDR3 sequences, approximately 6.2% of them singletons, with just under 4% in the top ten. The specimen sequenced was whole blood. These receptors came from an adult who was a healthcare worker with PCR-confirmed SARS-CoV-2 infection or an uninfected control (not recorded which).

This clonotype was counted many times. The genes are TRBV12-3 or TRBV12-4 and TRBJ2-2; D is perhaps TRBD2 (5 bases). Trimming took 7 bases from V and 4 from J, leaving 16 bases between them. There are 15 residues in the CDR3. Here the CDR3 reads CASTQGGAGTGELFF. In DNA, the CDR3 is TGTGCCAGCACCCAAGGCGGCGCGGGCACCGGGGAGCTGTTTTTT.

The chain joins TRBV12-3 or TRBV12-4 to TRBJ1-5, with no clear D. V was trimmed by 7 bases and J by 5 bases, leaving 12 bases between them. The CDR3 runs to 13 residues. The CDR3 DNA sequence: TGTGCCAGCACCCAAGACGCCTATCAGCCCCAGCATTTT. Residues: CASTQDAYQPQHF.

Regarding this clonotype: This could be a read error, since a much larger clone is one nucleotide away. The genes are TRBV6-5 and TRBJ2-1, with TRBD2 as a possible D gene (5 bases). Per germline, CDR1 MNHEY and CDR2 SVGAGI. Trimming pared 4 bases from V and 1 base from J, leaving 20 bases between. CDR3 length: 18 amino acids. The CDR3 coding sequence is TGTGCCAGCAGTTCCCTAAGCTTCCAGGAGGCTTCCTACAATGAGCAGTTCTTC. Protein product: CASSSLSFQEASYNEQFF.

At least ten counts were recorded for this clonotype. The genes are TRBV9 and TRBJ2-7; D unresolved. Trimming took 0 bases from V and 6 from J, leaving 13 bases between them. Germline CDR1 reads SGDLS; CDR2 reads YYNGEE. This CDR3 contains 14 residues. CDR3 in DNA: TGTGCCAGCAGCGTAGCCTCCTTTGGGTCCGAGCAGTACTTC. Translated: CASSVASFGSEQYF.

The CDR3 nucleotides read TGCAGTGCTAGAGTCCCCAGGGGGGACACTGAAGCTTTCTTT. Protein product: CSARVPRGDTEAFF. The V and J genes are TRBV20-1 and TRBJ1-1; 7 positions match TRBD1. This CDR3 is built from 14 residues. V shed 1 base and J 3 bases; nucleotides not matched to a gene: 5. Germline values: CDR1 DFQATT, CDR2 SNEGSKA (reference sequence).

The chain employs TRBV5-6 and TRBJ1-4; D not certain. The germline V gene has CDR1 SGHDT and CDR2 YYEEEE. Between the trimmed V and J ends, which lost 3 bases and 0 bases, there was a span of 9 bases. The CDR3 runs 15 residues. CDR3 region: CASSSGFATNEKLFF. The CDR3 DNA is TGTGCCAGCAGCTCCGGATTCGCAACTAATGAAAAACTGTTTTTT.

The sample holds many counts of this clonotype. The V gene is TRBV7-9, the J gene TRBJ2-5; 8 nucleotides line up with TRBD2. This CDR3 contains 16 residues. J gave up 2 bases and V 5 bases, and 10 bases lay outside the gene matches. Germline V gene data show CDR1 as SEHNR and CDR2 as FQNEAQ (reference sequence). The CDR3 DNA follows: TGTGCCAGCAGCGCTTCCGGGACTAGGAAGCAAGAGACCCAGTACTTC. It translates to CASSASGTRKQETQYF.

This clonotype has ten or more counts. The CDR3 loop is CASSPRRQGAGELFF. The CDR3 DNA follows: TGTGCCAGCAGTCCCCGTCGACAGGGGGCCGGGGAGCTGTTTTTT. The V and J genes are TRBV28 and TRBJ2-2, with 9 bases fitting TRBD1. This CDR3 has 15 amino acids. The junction had 7 bases not matched to a gene; V was cut back by 5 bases and J by 6 bases. Germline CDR1 MDHEN, CDR2 SYDVKM.

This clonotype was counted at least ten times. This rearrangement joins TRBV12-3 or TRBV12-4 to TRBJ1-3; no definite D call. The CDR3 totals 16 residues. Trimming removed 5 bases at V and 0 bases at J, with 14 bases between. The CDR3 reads CASSPYTFRSGNTIYF. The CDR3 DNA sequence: TGTGCCAGCAGTCCGTACACTTTCCGCTCTGGAAACACCATATATTTT.

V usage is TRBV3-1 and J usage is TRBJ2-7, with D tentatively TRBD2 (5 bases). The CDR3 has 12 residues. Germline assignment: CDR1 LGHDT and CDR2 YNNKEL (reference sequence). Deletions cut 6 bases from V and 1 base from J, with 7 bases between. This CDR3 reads CASSRTSYEQYF. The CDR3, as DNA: TGTGCCAGCAGTCGGACTTCCTACGAGCAGTACTTC.